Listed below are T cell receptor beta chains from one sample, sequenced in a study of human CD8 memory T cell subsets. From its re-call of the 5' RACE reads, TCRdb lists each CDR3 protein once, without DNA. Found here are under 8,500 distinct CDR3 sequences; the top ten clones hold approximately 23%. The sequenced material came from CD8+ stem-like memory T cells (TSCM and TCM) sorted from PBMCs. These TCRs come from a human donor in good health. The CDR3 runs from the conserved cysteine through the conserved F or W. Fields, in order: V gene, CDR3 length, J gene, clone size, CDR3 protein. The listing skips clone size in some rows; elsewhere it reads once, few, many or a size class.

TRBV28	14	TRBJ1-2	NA	CASSPLGGLDGYTF
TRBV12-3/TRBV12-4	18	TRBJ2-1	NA	CASSHQLLPTSGNNEQFF
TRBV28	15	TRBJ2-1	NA	CATARGGDSYNEQFF
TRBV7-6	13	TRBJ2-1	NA	CASSLWTGNEQFF
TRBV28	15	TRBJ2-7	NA	CASSLPPAGDYEQYF
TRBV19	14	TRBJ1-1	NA	CASSLWAVNTEAFF
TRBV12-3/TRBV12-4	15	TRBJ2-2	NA	CASSSGLPNTGELFF
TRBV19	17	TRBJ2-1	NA	CASTPLLGASSYNEQFF
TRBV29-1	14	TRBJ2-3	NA	CSVELAENTDTQYF
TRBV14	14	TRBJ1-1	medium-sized	CASSQDGLNTEAFF
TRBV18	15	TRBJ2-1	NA	CASSPVTGAFNEQFF
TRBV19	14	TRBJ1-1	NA	CASTDRGWYTEAFF
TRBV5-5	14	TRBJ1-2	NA	CASSLAQGGYGYTF
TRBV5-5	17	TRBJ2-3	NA	CASSLADRGLEGDTQYF
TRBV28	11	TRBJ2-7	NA	CASRKSYEQYF
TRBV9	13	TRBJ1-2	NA	CASSGSGYYGYTF
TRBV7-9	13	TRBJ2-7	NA	CASSLLPRHEQYF
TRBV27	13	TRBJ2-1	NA	CASSSGFYNEQFF
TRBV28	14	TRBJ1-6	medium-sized	CATQLGPRNSPLHF
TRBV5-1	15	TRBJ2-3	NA	CASSLHPGHTDTQYF
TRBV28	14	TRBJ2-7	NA	CASPVSRGGHEQYF
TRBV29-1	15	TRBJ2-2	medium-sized	CSVAYRDSNTGELFF
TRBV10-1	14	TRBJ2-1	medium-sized	CASSESTGYNEQFF
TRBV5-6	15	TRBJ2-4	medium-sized	CASSSQGRTKNIQYF
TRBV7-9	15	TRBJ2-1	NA	CASSLVAGADDEQFF
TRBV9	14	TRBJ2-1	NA	CASSPSGNYNEQFF
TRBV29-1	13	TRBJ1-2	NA	CSVRGQDNYGYTF
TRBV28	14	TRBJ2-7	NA	CASSLFVGDYEQYF
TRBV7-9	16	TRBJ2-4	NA	CASSPAEGLAKNIQYF
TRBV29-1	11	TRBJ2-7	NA	CSVDTGYEQYF
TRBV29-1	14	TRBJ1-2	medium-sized	CSVDNDRSFYGYTF
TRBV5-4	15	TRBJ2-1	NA	CASSSGTGVYNEQFF
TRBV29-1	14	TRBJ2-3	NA	CSLKHRVSTDTQYF
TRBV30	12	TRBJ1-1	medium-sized	CAWRHYNTEAFF
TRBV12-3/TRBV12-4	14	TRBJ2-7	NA	CASSLGDKLYEQYF
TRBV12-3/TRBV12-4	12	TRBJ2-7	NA	CASSQQGGEQYF
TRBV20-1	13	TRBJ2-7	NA	CSAKGLLTYEQYF
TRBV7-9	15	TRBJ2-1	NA	CASSPSGWGYNEQFF